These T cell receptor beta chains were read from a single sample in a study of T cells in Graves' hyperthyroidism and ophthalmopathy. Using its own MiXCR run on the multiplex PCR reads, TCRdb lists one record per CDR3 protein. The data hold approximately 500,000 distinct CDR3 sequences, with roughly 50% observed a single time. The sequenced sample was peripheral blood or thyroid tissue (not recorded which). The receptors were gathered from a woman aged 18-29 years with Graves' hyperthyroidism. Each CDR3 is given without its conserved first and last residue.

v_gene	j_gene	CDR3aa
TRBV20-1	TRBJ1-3	SARDLQSGNTIY
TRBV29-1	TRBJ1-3	STTGTGPRNTIY
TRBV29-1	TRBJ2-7	SFLGAYEQY
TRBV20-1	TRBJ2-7	SVEPGLAIEQY
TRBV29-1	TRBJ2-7	SDTGVRSYEQY
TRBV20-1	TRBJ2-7	SAPRESSYEQY
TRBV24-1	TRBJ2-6	ATSDSRTGANVLT
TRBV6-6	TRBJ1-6	ASSYSQGNSPLH
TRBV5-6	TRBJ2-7	ASSITGGGPLGYEQY
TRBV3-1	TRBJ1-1	ASSPRRRLNTEAF
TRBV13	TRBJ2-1	ASSPRLAGYYNEQF
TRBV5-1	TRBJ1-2	ASSLAGQGDGYT
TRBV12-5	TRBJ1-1	ASGLVRIERVGTEAF
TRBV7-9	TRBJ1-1	ASSPRGRGRFEAF
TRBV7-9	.	ASSLGPRANEQF
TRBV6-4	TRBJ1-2	ASSDGSPFGYT
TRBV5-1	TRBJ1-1	ASSLVTLNTEAF
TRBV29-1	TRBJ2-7	STRTSGSYEQY
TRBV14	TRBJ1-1	ASSRWDDVAF
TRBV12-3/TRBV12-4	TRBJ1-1	ASSFSGAPEAF
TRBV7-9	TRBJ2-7	ASRPSGRDYEQY
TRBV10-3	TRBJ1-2	AISSRTGADLGYT
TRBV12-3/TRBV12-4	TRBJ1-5	ASSFSRGRGVWSNQPQH
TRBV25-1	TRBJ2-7	ASSDGRLAGDEQY
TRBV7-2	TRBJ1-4	ASSPNPLGVGIRANEKLF
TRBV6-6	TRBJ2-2	ASSYMGLPTGELF
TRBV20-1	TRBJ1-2	SAPTGGGGYT
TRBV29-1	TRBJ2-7	SQAGYEQY
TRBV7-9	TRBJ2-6	ASSLDGSFGANVLT
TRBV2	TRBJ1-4	ASRTTGGVEKLF
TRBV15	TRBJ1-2	ATSGTGNNYGYT
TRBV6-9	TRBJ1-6	AIGETQYSPLH
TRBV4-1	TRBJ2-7	ASSQDRGLAGVEQY
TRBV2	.	ASRLLAGGKSEQF
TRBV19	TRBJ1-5	ASKPEAGSQPQH
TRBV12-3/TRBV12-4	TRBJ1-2	ASSSPGRQASGYT
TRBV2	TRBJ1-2	ASTRMGRGRGYT
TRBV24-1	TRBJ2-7	ATSDSLAGPLDEQY
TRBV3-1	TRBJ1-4	ASSRGAGGEKLF
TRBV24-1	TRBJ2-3	ATSEGTGTSTDTQY
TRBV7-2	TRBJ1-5	ASSPRLRASNQPQH
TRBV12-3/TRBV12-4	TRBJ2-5	ASSFGQGEGGHRGGQETQY
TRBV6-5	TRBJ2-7	ASSSVGRYAYEQC
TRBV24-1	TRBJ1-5	ATSEINGQPQH